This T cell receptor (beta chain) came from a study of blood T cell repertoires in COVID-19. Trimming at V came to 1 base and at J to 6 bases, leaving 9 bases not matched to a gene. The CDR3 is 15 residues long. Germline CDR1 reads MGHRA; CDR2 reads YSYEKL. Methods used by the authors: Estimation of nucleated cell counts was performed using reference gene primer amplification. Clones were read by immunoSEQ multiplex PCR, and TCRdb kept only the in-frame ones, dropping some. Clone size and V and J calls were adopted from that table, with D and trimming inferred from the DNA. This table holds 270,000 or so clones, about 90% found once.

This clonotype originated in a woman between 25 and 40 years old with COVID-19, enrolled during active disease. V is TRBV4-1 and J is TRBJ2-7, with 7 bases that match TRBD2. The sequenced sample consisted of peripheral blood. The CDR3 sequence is CASSQVGEGRGEQYF. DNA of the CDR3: TGCGCCAGCAGCCAAGTGGGGGAGGGGCGTGGCGAGCAGTACTTC.